Below, 16 T cell receptor beta chains from the same sample are listed, as sequenced in a study of T cells after yellow fever vaccination. TCRdb independently ran MiXCR on the 5' RACE reads; one entry per CDR3 protein. This repertoire shows about 360,000 distinct CDR3 sequences, about 6% found once; its top ten account for 15%. Sequences were derived from PBMCs, sampled 5 days after the yellow fever booster vaccination. The origin of the receptors is a young man who received the YFV17D yellow fever vaccine.

This clonotype has ten or more counts. J is TRBJ2-1 and V is TRBV2, with D possibly being TRBD2 (5 bases). The length of the CDR3 is 16 residues. Germline CDR1 reads SNHLY; CDR2 reads FYNNEI. Trimming removed 5 bases from V and 0 bases from J, with 14 bases in between. CDR3 bases: TGTGCCAGCAGTAAGGACTGGACGAGCTCCTACAATGAGCAGTTCTTC. Translated: CASSKDWTSSYNEQFF.

Only a few counts were recorded for this clonotype. Germline and junction disagree at one end, which may indicate a read error. The chain links TRBV20-1 to TRBJ2-7; TRBD2 aligns across 13 bases. The CDR3 is 14 residues long. CDR1 and CDR2 (germline): DFQATT, SNEGSKA (reference sequence). The DNA for the CDR3 is TGCTGTGCTATTCCGGGACTAGCGGGAAGGGAGCAGTACTTC. This encodes CCAIPGLAGREQYF.

V gene TRBV2 combines with J gene TRBJ2-7; 9 positions agree with TRBD2. Per germline, CDR1 SNHLY and CDR2 FYNNEI. After removal of 9 bases from V and 3 bases from J, the junction contained 6 bases not matched to a gene. The CDR3 is made up of 13 amino acids. The CDR3 DNA is TGTGCCAGTCTTCCTAGCGGGATCTACGAGCAGTACTTC. Its protein product is CASLPSGIYEQYF.

There are a few counts of this clonotype. The chain couples TRBV27 to TRBJ2-5; D unresolved. The CDR3 contains 10 residues. V was cut by 9 bases and J by 3 bases, with 5 bases left in between. From germline, CDR1 is MNHEY and CDR2 SMNVEV (reference sequence). The CDR3 bases are TGTGCCAGACCAAAAGAGACCCAGTACTTC. It is translated as CARPKETQYF.

This clonotype has at least ten counts. The rearrangement joins TRBV7-2 to TRBJ2-4, with D perhaps matching TRBD1 or TRBD2 (5 bases each). This CDR3 has 12 residues. The ends were cut back, 5 bases at V and 13 bases at J, with 15 bases in the middle. Germline V gives CDR1 SGHTA, CDR2 FQGNSA. CDR3 sequence reads: CASSRDGPRQYF. The CDR3 DNA reads as TGTGCCAGCAGCAGGGACGGCCCCCGGCAGTACTTC.

V gene TRBV4-3 combines with J gene TRBJ2-3; D ambiguous. This CDR3 has 14 residues. Between the trimmed V and J ends, which lost 0 bases and 4 bases, there was a span of 8 bases. CDR1 LGHNA and CDR2 YSLEER come from the germline V gene. In DNA, the CDR3 is TGCGCCAGCAGCCAAGAAGGGTTTGCAGATACGCAGTATTTT. Translating gives CASSQEGFADTQYF.

This clonotype was recorded a few times. The rearrangement uses TRBV5-1 and TRBJ2-1; D is perhaps TRBD1 or TRBD2 (5 bases each). Germline V lookup: CDR1 SGHRS, CDR2 YFSETQ. V shed 2 bases and J shed 4 bases, with 10 bases lying between them. The CDR3 totals 14 residues. The CDR3 region has the DNA TGCGCCAGCAGCTTCCAGGGACCATACAATGAGCAGTTCTTC. The encoded protein is CASSFQGPYNEQFF.

This clonotype was detected many times. This chain joins TRBV24-1 and TRBJ2-3; 8 nucleotides match TRBD1. The junction had 9 bases not matched to a gene; V was cut back by 4 bases and J by 4 bases. Germline values: CDR1 KGHDR, CDR2 SFDVKD. The CDR3 has 16 residues. The CDR3 DNA is TGTGCCACCAGTGACCCTATTGACAGGGGAGCAGATACGCAGTATTTT. Protein: CATSDPIDRGADTQYF.

The rearrangement uses TRBV9 and TRBJ2-3; TRBD2 is a possible D gene (6 bases). This CDR3 spans 14 amino acids. Between the trimmed V and J ends, which lost 3 bases and 5 bases, there was a span of 13 bases. The germline CDR1 and CDR2 sequences are SGDLS and YYNGEE. The DNA of the CDR3 is TGTGCCAGCAGCGCTAGGAGGGGATTAGATACGCAGTATTTT. Protein: CASSARRGLDTQYF.

This clonotype appeared many times. The V call is TRBV5-5, the J call TRBJ1-5; no reliable D call. V lost 3 bases, J lost 2 bases, and 12 bases lay in between. CDR1 and CDR2 (germline): SGHKS, YYEKEE (reference sequence). The CDR3 consists of 15 residues. For the CDR3, the DNA is TGTGCCAGCAGCTGGACTGCCTCGGGCAATCAGCCCCAGCATTTT. This translates into CASSWTASGNQPQHF. Filled out from reference TRBV5-5 and TRBJ1-5, the complete variable domain reads DAGVTQSPTHLIKTRGQQVTLRCSPISGHKSVSWYQQVLGQGPQFIFQYYEKEERGRGNFPDRFSARQFPNYSSELNVNALLLGDSALYLCASSWTASGNQPQHFGDGTRLSIL.

In the case of this clonotype: A much more abundant neighbour one base away suggests this may be a read error. The chain employs TRBV6-2 or TRBV6-3 and TRBJ2-1; maybe TRBD2 (6 bases). Germline V gene sequence: CDR1 MNHEY, CDR2 SVGEGT. This CDR3 is 15 amino acids long. The V end lost 5 bases, the J end lost 10 bases, and 21 bases lay between the germline ends. The CDR3 protein is CASSPGASAVGEQFF. The CDR3, as DNA: TGTGCCAGCAGTCCCGGGGCTAGCGCTGTGGGGGAGCAGTTCTTC.

This clonotype was counted between two and nine times. V gene TRBV5-4 combines with J gene TRBJ2-7; D is unclear. Germline V gene lookup returns CDR1 SGHNT and CDR2 YYREEE (reference sequence). V lost 0 bases to trimming and J lost 0 bases, with 13 bases between them. CDR3 size: 16 residues. The CDR3 DNA reads as TGTGCCAGCAGCTTGGTGCGCGGCGGATCCTCCTACGAGCAGTACTTC. Its protein is CASSLVRGGSSYEQYF.

This clonotype was counted at least ten times. The genes are TRBV5-1 and TRBJ1-1; D is perhaps TRBD1 (5 bases). V was pared by 2 bases and J by 4 bases, with 15 bases between. This CDR3 contains 15 residues. In germline, CDR1 is SGHRS, CDR2 YFSETQ. This CDR3 reads CASSLGRGFGTEAFF. CDR3 DNA: TGCGCCAGCAGCTTAGGTAGGGGTTTTGGCACTGAAGCTTTCTTT.

This rearrangement joins TRBV29-1 to TRBJ2-3, with D perhaps assigned TRBD1 or TRBD2 (5 bases each). This CDR3 contains 13 residues. V lost 6 bases, J lost 4 bases, and 14 bases lay in between. Germline V gene data show CDR1 as SQVTM and CDR2 as ANQGSEA. CDR3 loop: CSVKSGTPDTQYF. DNA of the CDR3: TGCAGCGTCAAATCAGGGACCCCAGATACGCAGTATTTT.

The chain employs TRBV19 and TRBJ2-6; D not resolved. The CDR3 is 14 amino acids. The ends were cut back, 7 bases at V and 0 bases at J, with 7 bases in the middle. Germline V gene data show CDR1 as LNHDA and CDR2 as SQIVND (reference sequence). CDR3 bases: TGTGCCAGTATATTGAGCTCTGGGGCCAACGTCCTGACTTTC. It translates to CASILSSGANVLTF.

Concerning this clonotype itself: At one end, the junction sequence differs from germline, possibly due to a read error. The chain recombines TRBV20-1 with TRBJ2-5; TRBD2 is a possible D gene (5 bases). The germline V gene encodes CDR1 DFQATT and CDR2 SNEGSKA (reference sequence). The CDR3 length is 16 residues. The CDR3 spells CCASPSKAPDQETQYF. As DNA, the CDR3 is TGCTGTGCTAGCCCAAGCAAAGCTCCCGACCAAGAGACCCAGTACTTC.